The source of this TCR beta chain is a study of cytomegalovirus exposure and HLA in healthy donors. Primers: 60 Vbeta forward and 13 Jbeta reverse. The protocol was immunoSEQ multiplex PCR, while the TCRdb copy is restricted to in-frame clones and leaves out a portion. The top ten hold 4% to 5% of the sample, which has 150,000 to 200,000 clones, roughly 80% seen once. This CDR3 is built from 13 residues. V was pared by 6 bases and J by 6 bases, with 3 bases of the junction left unmatched. The V gene's germline CDR1 is ENHRY and CDR2 SYGVKD. Sequencing was performed on PBMCs. The V call is TRBV10-3, the J call TRBJ2-3; TRBD1 agrees at 10 bases. This receptor was taken from a woman aged 18-29 years in good health and CMV-seropositive. The CDR3 nucleotides read TGTGCCATCAGGGACAGGGGGACGGATACGCAGTATTTT. Its protein is CAIRDRGTDTQYF.